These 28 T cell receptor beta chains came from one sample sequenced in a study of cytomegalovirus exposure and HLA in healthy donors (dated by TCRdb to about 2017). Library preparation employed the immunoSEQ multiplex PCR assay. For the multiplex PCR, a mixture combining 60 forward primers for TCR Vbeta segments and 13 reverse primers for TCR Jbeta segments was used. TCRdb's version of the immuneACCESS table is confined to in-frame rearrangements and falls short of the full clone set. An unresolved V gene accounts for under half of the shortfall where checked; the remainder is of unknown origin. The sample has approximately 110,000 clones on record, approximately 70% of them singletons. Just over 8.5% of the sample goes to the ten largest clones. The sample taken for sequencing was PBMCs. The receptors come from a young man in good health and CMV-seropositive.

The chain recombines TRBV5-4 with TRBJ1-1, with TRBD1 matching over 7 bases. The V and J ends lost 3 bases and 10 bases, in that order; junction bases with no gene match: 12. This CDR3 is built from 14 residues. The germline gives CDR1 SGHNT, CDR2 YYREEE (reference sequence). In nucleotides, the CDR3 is TGTGCCAGCAGCTGGCCAGATGACAGGGTAGGAGCTTTCTTT. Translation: CASSWPDDRVGAFF.

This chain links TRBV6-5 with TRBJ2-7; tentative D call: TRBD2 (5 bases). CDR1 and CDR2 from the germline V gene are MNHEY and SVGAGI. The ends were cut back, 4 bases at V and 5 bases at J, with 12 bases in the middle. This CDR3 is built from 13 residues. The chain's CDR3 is CASSWGVGNEQYF. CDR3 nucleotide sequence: TGTGCCAGCAGTTGGGGTGTCGGGAACGAGCAGTACTTC.

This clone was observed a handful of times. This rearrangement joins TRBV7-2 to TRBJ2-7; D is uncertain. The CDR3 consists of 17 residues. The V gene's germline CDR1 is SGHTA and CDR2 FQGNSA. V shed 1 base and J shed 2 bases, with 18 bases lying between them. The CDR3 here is CASSLGLLRIDAYEQYF. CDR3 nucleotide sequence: TGTGCCAGCAGCTTAGGACTTCTACGGATCGACGCCTACGAGCAGTACTTC.

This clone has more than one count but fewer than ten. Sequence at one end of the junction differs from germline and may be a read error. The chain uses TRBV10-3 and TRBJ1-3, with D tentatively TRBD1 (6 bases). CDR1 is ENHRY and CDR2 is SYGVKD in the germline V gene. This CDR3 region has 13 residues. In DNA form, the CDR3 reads TGTGCCAGCAGTTACAGGGCTGGAAACACCATATATTTT. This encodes CASSYRAGNTIYF.

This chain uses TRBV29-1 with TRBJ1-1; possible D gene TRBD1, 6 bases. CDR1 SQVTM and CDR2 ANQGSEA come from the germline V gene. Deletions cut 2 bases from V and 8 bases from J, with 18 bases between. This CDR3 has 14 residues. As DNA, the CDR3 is TGCAGCGTTGAAAACAGAGGGGGGGGAAGAGAAGCTTTCTTT. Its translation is CSVENRGGGREAFF. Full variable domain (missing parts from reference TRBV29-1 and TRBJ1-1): SAVISQKPSRDICQRGTSLTIQCQVDSQVTMMFWYRQQPGQSLTLIATANQGSEATYESGFVIDKFPISRPNLTFSTLTVSNMSPEDSSIYLCSVENRGGGREAFFGQGTRLTVV.

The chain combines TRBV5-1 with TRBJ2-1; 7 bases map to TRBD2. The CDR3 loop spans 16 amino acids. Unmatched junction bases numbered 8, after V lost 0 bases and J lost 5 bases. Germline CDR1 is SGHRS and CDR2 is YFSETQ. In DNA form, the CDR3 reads TGCGCCAGCAGCTTGGTAGTCCGGGAGGCAAACAATGAGCAGTTCTTC. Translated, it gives CASSLVVREANNEQFF.

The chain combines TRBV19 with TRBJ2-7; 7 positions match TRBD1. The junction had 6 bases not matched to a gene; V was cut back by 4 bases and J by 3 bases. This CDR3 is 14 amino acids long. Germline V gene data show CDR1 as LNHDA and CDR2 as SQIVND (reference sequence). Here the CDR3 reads CASSRDRANYEQYF. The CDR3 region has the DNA TGTGCCAGTAGTAGGGACAGAGCGAACTACGAGCAGTACTTC.

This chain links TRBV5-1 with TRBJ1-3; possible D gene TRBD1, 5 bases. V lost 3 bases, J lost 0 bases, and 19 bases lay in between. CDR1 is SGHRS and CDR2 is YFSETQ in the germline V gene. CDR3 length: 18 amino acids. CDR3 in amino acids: CASSSRSGGNSSGNTIYF. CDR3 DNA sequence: TGCGCCAGCAGCTCCCGATCCGGGGGGAACTCCTCTGGAAACACCATATATTTT.

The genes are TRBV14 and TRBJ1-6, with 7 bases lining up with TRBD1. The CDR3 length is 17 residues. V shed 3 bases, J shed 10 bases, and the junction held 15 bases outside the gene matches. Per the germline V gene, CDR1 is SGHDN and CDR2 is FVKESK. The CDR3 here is CASSQRGQSRGVSPLHF. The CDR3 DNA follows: TGTGCCAGCAGCCAGAGGGGGCAGTCCAGGGGAGTATCACCCCTCCACTTT.

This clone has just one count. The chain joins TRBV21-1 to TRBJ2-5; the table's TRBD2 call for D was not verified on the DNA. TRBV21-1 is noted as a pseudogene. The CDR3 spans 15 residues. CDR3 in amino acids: CASYLKAGRKETQYF. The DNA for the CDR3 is TGTGCCAGCTATTTAAAAGCGGGAAGGAAAGAGACCCAGTACTTC.

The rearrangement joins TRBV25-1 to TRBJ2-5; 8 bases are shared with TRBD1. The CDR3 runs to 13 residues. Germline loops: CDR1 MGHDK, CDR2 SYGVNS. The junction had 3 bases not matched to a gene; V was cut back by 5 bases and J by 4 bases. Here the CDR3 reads CASSFQGAETQYF. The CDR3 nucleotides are TGTGCCAGCAGTTTTCAGGGGGCAGAGACCCAGTACTTC.

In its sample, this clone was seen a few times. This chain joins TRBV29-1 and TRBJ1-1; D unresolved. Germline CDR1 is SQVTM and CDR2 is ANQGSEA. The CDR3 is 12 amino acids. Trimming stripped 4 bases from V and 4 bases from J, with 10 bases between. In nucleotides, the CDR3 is TGCAGCGTTGTTTCGGCGGCCACTGAAGCTTTCTTT. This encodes CSVVSAATEAFF.

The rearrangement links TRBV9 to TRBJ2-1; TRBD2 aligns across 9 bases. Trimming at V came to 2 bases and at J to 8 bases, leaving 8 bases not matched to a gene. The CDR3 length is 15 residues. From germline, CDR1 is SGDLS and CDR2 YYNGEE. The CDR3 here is CASSVGGGADDEQFF. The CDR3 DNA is TGTGCCAGCAGCGTCGGCGGGGGGGCCGATGATGAGCAGTTCTTC.

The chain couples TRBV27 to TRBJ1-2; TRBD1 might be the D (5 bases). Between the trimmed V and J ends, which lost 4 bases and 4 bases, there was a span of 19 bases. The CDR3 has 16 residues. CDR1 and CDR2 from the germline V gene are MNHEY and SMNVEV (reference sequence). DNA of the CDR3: TGTGCCAGCAGTTCCTTGGGGCAGACGATCGCCTATGGCTACACCTTC. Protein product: CASSSLGQTIAYGYTF.

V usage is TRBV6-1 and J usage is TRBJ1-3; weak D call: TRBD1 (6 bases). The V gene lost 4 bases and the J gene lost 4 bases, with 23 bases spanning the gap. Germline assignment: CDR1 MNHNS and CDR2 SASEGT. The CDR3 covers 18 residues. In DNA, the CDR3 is TGTGCCAGCAGTGCATATTCTTTGGGGGACACCAGGGGAAACACCATATATTTT. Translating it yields CASSAYSLGDTRGNTIYF.

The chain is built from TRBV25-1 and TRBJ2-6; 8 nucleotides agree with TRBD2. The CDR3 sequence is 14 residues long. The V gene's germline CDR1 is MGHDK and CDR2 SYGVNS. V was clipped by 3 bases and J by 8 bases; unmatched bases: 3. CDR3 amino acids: CASSDTGGPNVLTF. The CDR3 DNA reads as TGTGCCAGCAGTGACACGGGAGGGCCCAACGTCCTGACTTTC.

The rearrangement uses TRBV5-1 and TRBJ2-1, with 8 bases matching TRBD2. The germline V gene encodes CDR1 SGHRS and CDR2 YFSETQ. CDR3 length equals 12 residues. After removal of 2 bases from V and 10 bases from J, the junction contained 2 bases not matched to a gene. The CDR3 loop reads CASSLRGGEQFF. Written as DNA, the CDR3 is TGCGCCAGCAGCTTACGGGGGGGCGAGCAGTTCTTC.

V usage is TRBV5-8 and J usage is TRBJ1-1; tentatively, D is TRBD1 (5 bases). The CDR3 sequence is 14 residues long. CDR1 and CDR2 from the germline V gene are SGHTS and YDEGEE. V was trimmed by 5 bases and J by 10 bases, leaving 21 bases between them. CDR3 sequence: CASSLSRGTTGAFF. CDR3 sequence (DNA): TGTGCCAGCAGTTTATCCCGGGGGACCACCGGAGCTTTCTTT.

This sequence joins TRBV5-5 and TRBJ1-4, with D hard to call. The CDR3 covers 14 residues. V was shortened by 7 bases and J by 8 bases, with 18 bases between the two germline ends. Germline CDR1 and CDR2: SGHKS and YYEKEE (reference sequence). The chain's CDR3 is CASSRVPGYEKLFF. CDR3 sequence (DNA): TGTGCCAGCTCCCGGGTGCCCGGCTACGAAAAACTGTTTTTT. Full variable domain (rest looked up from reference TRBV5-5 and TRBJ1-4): DAGVTQSPTHLIKTRGQQVTLRCSPISGHKSVSWYQQVLGQGPQFIFQYYEKEERGRGNFPDRFSARQFPNYSSELNVNALLLGDSALYLCASSRVPGYEKLFFGSGTQLSVL.

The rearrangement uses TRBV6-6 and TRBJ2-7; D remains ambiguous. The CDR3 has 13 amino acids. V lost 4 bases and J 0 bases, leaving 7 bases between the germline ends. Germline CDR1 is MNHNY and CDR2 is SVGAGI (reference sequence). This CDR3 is CASSSPSSYEQYF. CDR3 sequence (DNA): TGTGCCAGCAGTTCCCCTAGCTCCTACGAGCAGTACTTC.

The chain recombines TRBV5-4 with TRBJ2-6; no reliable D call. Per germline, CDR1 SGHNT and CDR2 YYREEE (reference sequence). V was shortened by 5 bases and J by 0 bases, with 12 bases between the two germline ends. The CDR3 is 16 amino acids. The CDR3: CASRSYFRSGANVLTF. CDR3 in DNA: TGTGCCAGCAGGTCGTATTTCCGCTCTGGGGCCAACGTCCTGACTTTC.

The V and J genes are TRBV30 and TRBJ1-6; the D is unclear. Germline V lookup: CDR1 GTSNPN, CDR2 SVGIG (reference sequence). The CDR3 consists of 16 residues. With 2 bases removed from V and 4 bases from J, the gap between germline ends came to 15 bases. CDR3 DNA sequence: TGTGCCTGGAGTCTAGGCAGAGGGTCGTATAATTCACCCCTCCACTTT. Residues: CAWSLGRGSYNSPLHF.

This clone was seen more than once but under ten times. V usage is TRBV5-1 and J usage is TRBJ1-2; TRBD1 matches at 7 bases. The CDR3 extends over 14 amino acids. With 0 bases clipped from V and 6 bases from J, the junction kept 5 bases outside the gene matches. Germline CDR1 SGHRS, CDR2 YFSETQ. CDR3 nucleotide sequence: TGCGCCAGCAGCTTGGCCTCGACAGGGAATGGCTACACCTTC. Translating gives CASSLASTGNGYTF.

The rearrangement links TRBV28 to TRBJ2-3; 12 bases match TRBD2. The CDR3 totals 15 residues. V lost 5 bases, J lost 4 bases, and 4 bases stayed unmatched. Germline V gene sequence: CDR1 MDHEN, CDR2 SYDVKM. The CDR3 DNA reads TGTGCCAGCAGTCGTACTAGCGGGAGGTCAGATACGCAGTATTTT. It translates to CASSRTSGRSDTQYF.

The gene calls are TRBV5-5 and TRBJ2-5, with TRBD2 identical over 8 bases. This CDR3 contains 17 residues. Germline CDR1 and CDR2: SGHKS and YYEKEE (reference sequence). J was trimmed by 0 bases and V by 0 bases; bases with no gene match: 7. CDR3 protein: CASSLVGTGGYQETQYF. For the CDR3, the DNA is TGTGCCAGCAGCTTGGTAGGGACGGGGGGGTACCAAGAGACCCAGTACTTC.

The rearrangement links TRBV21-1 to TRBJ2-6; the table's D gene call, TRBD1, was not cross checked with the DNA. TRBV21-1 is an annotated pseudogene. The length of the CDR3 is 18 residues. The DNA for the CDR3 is TGTGCCAGCAGCTCCTTCCGGGACAGATACTCTGGGGCCAACGTCCTGACTTTC. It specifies CASSSFRDRYSGANVLTF.

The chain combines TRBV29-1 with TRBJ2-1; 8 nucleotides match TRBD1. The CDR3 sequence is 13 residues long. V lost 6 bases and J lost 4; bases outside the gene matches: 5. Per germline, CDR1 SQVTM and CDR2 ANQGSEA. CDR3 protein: CSVGQGTYNEQFF. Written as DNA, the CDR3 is TGCAGCGTCGGACAGGGTACGTACAATGAGCAGTTCTTC.

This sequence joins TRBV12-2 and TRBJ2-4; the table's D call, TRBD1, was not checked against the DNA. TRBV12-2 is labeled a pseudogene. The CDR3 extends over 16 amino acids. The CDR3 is CASRLGAAIAKNIQYF. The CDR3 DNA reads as TGTGCAAGTCGCTTAGGGGCTGCCATAGCCAAAAACATTCAGTACTTC.